Below are 7 T cell receptor beta chains sequenced from a single sample in a study of T cell repertoires in aging, cancer and after chemotherapy. TRB rearrangements spanning V, D and J were amplified using mixed TRB-A/B primers. Via MiXCR, TCRdb re-called the multiplex PCR reads, giving one row per CDR3 protein. The sample lists some 1,500 distinct CDR3 sequences; 20% to 25% were seen once. The template was genomic DNA from peripheral blood, not RNA. The sample consisted of blood. Receptor source: a human donor with a solid tumor.

Of note for this clonotype: One junction end does not reproduce the germline sequence, and a read error may be involved. The V and J genes are TRBV4-2 and TRBJ2-1; the D call may be TRBD1 or TRBD2 (7 bases each). CDR1 and CDR2 from the germline V gene are LGHNA and YNFKEQ. The length of the CDR3 is 17 residues. The CDR3 sequence: CASSQEVRQGGYNEQFF. The CDR3 DNA reads TGCGCCAGCAGCCAAGAAGTGAGACAGGGAGGGTACAATGAGCAGTTCTTC.

Within the sample, this clonotype is medium-sized. This chain joins TRBV20-1 and TRBJ1-1; a possible D gene is TRBD1 (6 bases). The CDR3 runs to 12 residues. Trimming took 4 bases from V and 3 from J, leaving 9 bases between them. Germline V lookup: CDR1 DFQATT, CDR2 SNEGSKA (reference sequence). CDR3 loop: CSAKPGDTEAFF. CDR3 nucleotide sequence: TGCAGTGCTAAACCAGGGGACACTGAAGCTTTCTTT.

The rearrangement links TRBV30 to TRBJ2-7; 11 bases fit TRBD2. Germline V gene lookup returns CDR1 GTSNPN and CDR2 SVGIG (reference sequence). The CDR3 spans 15 residues. Losses at the gene ends were 2 bases for V and 4 bases for J; bases not matched to a gene: 7. The CDR3 is CAWSQPSGRSYEQYF. The CDR3 DNA reads as TGTGCCTGGAGTCAACCTAGCGGGAGGTCGTACGAGCAGTACTTC.

This clonotype counts as medium-sized. The chain combines TRBV5-4 with TRBJ1-2, with a possible D match to TRBD1 (6 bases). Germline CDR1 and CDR2: SGHNT and YYREEE (reference sequence). Trimming removed 4 bases from V and 4 bases from J, with 17 bases in between. The CDR3 has 15 amino acids. The CDR3 is CASSGLGAGSYGYTF. In DNA, the CDR3 is TGTGCCAGCAGCGGTTTGGGGGCTGGTAGCTATGGCTACACCTTC.

This clonotype ranks as medium-sized (0.01 to 0.1%). The chain carries TRBV6-2 or TRBV6-3 and TRBJ2-7, with 9 bases aligning to TRBD1. Germline CDR1 reads MNHEY; CDR2 reads SVGEGT. The CDR3 loop spans 14 amino acids. V trimming: 8 bases; J trimming: 7 bases; junction bases outside the gene matches: 12. Written as DNA, the CDR3 is TGTGCCAGCCGGACAGGGACAGGGATTGGTGAGCAGTACTTC. This gives the protein CASRTGTGIGEQYF.

The chain is built from TRBV6-6 and TRBJ2-7; D may be TRBD1 (5 bases). The CDR3 consists of 11 residues. Germline CDR1 reads MNHNY; CDR2 reads SVGAGI (reference sequence). This CDR3 is CVRRTNYEQYF. For the CDR3, the DNA is TGTGTCAGAAGGACAAACTACGAGCAGTACTTC.

The chain uses TRBV20-1 and TRBJ1-2; no clear D. Trimming removed 6 bases at V and 6 bases at J, with 20 bases between. This CDR3 has 14 residues. Germline V gene lookup returns CDR1 DFQATT and CDR2 SNEGSKA (reference sequence). The CDR3 coding sequence is TGCAGTGCGAGGAGCGGCGGCGGGTACAATGGCTACACCTTC. Its protein is CSARSGGGYNGYTF.